The present entry profiles one T cell receptor (beta chain) with its context. In the original workflow: Reference gene primers were amplified, and this amplification served to estimate nucleated cell counts. Repertoires were generated with immunoSEQ multiplex PCR, while TCRdb's copy carries only in-frame clones and drops some. The V and J calls and the clone size are those of that table, but D and trimming were determined from the DNA. This table has fewer than 150,000 clones, about 86% appearing once. The data were taken from a study of blood T cell repertoires in COVID-19. Study details: Acute and convalescent COVID-19 samples came from the United States, Italy and Spain.

V was trimmed by 5 bases and J by 0 bases, leaving 15 bases between them. Germline V gene data show CDR1 as PRHDT and CDR2 as FYEKMQ (reference sequence). This CDR3 region has 16 residues. This chain joins TRBV13 and TRBJ2-3; D is perhaps TRBD2 (5 bases). The clonotype was recovered from a human donor in a cohort sampled during active COVID-19. The material sequenced was peripheral blood. CDR3: CASSPGEMLSTDTQYF. For the CDR3, the DNA is TGTGCCAGCAGCCCCGGGGAGATGTTAAGCACAGATACGCAGTATTTT.